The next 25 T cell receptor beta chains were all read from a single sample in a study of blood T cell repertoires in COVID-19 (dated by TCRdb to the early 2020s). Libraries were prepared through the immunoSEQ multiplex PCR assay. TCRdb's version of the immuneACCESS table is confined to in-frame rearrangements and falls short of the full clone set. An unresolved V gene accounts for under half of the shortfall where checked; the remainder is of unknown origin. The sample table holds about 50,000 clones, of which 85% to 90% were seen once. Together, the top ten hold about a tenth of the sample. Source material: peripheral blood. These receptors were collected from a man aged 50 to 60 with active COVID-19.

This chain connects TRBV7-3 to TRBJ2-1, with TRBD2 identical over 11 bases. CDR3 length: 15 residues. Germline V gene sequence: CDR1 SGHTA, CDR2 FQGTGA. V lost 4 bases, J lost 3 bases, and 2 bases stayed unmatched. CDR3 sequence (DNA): TGTGCCAGCAGCTGGACTAGCGGGCACTACAATGAGCAGTTCTTC. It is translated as CASSWTSGHYNEQFF.

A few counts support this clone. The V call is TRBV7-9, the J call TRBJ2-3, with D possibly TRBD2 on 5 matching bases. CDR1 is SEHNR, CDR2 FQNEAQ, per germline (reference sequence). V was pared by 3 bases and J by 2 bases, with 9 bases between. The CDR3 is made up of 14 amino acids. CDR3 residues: CASSFLLVTDTQYF. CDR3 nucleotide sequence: TGTGCCAGCAGCTTCCTACTAGTCACAGATACGCAGTATTTT.

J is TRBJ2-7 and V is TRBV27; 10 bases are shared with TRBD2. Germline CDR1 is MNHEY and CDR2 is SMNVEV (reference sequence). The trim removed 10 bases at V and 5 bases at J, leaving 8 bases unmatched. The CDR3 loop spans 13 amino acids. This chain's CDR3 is CATRASGSHEQYF. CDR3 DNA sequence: TGTGCCACCCGGGCTAGCGGGAGCCACGAGCAGTACTTC.

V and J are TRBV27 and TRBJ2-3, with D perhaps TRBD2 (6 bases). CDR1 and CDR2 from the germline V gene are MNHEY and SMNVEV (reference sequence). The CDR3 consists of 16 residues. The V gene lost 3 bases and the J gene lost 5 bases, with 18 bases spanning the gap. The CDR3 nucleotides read TGTGCCAGCAGTTTTGGGATGCGCGGGCGGGGAGATACGCAGTATTTT. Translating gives CASSFGMRGRGDTQYF.

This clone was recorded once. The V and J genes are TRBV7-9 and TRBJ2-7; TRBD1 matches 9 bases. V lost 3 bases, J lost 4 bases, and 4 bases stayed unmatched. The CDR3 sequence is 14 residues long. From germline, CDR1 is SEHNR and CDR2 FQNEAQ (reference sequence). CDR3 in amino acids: CASSFGTGYYEQYF. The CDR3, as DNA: TGTGCCAGCAGCTTTGGGACAGGGTATTACGAGCAGTACTTC.

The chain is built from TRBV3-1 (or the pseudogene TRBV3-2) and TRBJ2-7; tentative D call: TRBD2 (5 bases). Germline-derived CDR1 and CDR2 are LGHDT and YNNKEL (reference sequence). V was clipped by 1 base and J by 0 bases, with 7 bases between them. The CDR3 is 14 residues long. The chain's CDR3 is CASSQGGISYEQYF. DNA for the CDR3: TGTGCCAGCAGCCAAGGAGGGATCTCCTACGAGCAGTACTTC.

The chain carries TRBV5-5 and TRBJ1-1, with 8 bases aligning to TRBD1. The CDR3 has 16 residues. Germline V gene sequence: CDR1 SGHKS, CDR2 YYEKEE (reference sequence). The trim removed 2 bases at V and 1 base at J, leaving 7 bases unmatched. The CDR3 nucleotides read TGTGCCAGCAGCTTATTGCCCGGGACAGGGAACACTGAAGCTTTCTTT. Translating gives CASSLLPGTGNTEAFF. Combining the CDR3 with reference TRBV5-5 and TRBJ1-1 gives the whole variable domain DAGVTQSPTHLIKTRGQQVTLRCSPISGHKSVSWYQQVLGQGPQFIFQYYEKEERGRGNFPDRFSARQFPNYSSELNVNALLLGDSALYLCASSLLPGTGNTEAFFGQGTRLTVV.

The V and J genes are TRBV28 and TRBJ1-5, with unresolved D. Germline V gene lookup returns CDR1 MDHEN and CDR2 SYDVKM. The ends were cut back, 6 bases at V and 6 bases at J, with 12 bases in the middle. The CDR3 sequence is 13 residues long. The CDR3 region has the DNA TGTGCCAGCAGCGCGAGGGCCGCTCAGCCCCAGCATTTT. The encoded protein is CASSARAAQPQHF.

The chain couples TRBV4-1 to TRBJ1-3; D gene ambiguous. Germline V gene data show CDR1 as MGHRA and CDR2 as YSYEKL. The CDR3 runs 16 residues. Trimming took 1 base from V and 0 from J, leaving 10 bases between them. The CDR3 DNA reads TGCGCCAGCAGCCAAGCGGCGGACTTCTCTGGAAACACCATATATTTT. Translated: CASSQAADFSGNTIYF.

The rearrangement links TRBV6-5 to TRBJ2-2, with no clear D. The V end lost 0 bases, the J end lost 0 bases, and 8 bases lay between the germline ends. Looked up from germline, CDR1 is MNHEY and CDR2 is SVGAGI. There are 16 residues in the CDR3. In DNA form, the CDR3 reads TGTGCCAGCAGTTACTCTCGGCGGACGAACACCGGGGAGCTGTTTTTT. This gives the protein CASSYSRRTNTGELFF.

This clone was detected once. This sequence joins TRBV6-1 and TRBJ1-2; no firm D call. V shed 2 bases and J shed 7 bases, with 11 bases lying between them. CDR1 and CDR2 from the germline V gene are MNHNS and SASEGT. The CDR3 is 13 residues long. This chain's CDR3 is CASSERREAGYTF. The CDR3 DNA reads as TGTGCCAGCAGTGAAAGAAGGGAGGCTGGCTACACCTTC.

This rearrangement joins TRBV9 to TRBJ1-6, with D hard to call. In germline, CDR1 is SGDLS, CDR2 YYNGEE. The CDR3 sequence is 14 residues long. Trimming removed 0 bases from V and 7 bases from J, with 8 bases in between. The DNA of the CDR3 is TGTGCCAGCAGCGTAGGGAGGAGGAATTCACCCCTCCACTTT. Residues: CASSVGRRNSPLHF.

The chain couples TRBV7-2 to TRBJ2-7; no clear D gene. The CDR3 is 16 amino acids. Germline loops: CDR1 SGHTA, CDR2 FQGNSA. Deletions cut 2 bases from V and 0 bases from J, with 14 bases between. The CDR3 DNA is TGTGCCAGCAGCTTATTGTGGGTGGCGGACTCCTACGAGCAGTACTTC. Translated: CASSLLWVADSYEQYF.

CDR3 sequence: CASSLVVDIGEQFF. In DNA, the CDR3 is TGTGCCAGCAGCTTGGTGGTCGACATCGGCGAGCAGTTCTTC. The chain combines TRBV5-4 with TRBJ2-1; D uncertain. Germline V gene data show CDR1 as SGHNT and CDR2 as YYREEE (reference sequence). V was trimmed by 0 bases and J by 10 bases, leaving 14 bases between them. The CDR3 is 14 amino acids.

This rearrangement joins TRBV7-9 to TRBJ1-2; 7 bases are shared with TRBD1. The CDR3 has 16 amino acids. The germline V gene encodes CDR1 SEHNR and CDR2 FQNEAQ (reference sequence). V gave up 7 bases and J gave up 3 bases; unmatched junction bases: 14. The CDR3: CASTLGDRVNDYGYTF. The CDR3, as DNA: TGTGCCAGCACTCTTGGCGACAGGGTAAACGACTATGGCTACACCTTC.

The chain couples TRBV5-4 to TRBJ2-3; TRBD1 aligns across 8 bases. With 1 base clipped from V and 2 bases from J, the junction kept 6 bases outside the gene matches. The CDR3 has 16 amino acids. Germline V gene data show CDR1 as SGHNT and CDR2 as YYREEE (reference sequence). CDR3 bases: TGTGCCAGCAGCTTGCCCCTGGGACAGGCCACAGATACGCAGTATTTT. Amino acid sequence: CASSLPLGQATDTQYF.

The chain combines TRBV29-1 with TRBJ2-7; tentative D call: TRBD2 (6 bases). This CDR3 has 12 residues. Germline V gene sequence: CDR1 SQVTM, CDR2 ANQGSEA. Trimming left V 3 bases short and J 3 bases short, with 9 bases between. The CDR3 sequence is CSVEEGIYEQYF. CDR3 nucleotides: TGCAGCGTTGAGGAGGGGATCTACGAGCAGTACTTC.

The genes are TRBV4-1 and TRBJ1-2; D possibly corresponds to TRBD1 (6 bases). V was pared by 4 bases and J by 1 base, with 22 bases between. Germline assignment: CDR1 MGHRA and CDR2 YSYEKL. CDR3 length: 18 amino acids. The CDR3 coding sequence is TGCGCCAGCAGCCTAGAGCATACAGGGACGGAGTTTAACTATGGCTACACCTTC. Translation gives CASSLEHTGTEFNYGYTF.

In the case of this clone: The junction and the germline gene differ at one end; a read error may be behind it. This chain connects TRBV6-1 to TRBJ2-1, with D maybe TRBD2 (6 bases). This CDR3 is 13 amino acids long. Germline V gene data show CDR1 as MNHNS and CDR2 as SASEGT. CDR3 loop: CASGDRGWNEQFF. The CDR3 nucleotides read TGTGCCAGCGGTGACCGGGGGTGGAATGAGCAGTTCTTC.

The CDR3 is CASSPIKGDNYGYTF. The CDR3 DNA reads as TGTGCCAGCAGCCCAATTAAGGGGGATAACTATGGCTACACCTTC. The genes are TRBV11-2 and TRBJ1-2, with D tentatively TRBD1 (6 bases). The V end was cut by 5 bases, the J end by 1 base, with 14 bases between. Germline lookup yields CDR1 SGHAT and CDR2 FQNNGV. The CDR3 is made up of 15 amino acids.

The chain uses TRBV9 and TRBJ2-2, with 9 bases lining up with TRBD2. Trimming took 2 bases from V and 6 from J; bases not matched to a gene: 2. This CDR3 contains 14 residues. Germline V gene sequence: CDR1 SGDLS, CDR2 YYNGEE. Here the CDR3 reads CASSVGGGAGELFF. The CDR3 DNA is TGTGCCAGCAGCGTCGGCGGGGGGGCCGGGGAGCTGTTTTTT.

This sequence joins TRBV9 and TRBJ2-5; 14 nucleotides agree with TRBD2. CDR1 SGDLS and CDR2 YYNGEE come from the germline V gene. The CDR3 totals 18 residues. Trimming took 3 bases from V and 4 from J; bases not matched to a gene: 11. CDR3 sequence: CASSEIPGLAGEPETQYF. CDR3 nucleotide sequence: TGTGCCAGCAGCGAAATCCCGGGACTAGCGGGAGAGCCAGAGACCCAGTACTTC.

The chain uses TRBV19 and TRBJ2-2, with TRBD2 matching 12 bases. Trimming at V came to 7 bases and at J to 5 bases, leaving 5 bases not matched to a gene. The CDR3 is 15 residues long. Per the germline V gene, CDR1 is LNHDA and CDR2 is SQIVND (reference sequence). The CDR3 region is CASTSGRGGTGELFF. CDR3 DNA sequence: TGTGCCAGTACTAGCGGGAGGGGGGGAACCGGGGAGCTGTTTTTT.

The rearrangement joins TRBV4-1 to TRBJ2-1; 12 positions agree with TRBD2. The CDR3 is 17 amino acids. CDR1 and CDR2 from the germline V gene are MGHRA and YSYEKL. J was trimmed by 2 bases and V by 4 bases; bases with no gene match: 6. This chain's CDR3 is CASSRGGLAGTYNEQFF. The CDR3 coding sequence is TGCGCCAGCAGCCGCGGCGGACTAGCGGGAACCTACAATGAGCAGTTCTTC.

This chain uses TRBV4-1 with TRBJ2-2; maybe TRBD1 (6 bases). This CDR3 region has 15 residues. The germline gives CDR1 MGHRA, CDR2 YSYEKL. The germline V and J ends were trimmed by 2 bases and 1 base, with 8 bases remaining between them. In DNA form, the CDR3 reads TGCGCCAGCAGCCAACCGGGACAGAACACCGGGGAGCTGTTTTTT. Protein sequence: CASSQPGQNTGELFF.